This TCR beta chain came from a study of tumor-infiltrating lymphocytes in localized non-small cell lung cancer. About the research overall: Resected tumor was paired with non-adjacent uninvolved lung from the same patient. Findings of the study overall: Tumor T-cell fraction from TCR sequencing was not associated with recurrence-free survival (p = 0.61).

A remark on this clone: Its antigen is currently unknown.

Trimming left V 8 bases short and J 4 bases short, with 18 bases between. CDR3 length equals 14 residues. Germline-derived CDR1 and CDR2 are MNHEY and SMNVEV (reference sequence). Sequencing used immunoSEQ multiplex PCR; TCRdb keeps in-frame clones, though not all of them. The sample includes some 15,000 clones, around 73% of them seen just once. The receptor comes from a human donor with non-small cell lung cancer. The V call is TRBV27, the J call TRBJ2-7, with D perhaps TRBD2 (7 bases). The sequenced sample was lung tumor tissue. The CDR3 is CASRGGGGRYEQYF. The CDR3 bases are TGTGCCAGCCGCGGGGGAGGGGGACGATACGAGCAGTACTTC.